The sequence of this T cell receptor beta chain was determined in a study of control samples from healthy donors and cancer patients. This clone turned up a few times. Germline lookup yields CDR1 LNHDA and CDR2 SQIVND (reference sequence). This CDR3 has 12 amino acids. Trimming took off 3 bases at V and 3 bases at J, with 2 bases between the two ends. Only in-frame clones appear in the TCRdb table, and some are missing; sequencing was by immunoSEQ multiplex PCR. Counted here are about 84,000 clones, roughly 84% occurring once; the ten biggest clones make up around 10%. This TCR derives from a man aged 55 to 70 with head and neck cancer. J is TRBJ2-2 and V is TRBV19; no definite D call. Sequences were obtained from PBMCs. CDR3 in amino acids: CASSIYTGELFF. The CDR3 bases are TGTGCCAGTAGTATCTACACCGGGGAGCTGTTTTTT.